Sequencing of this T cell receptor (beta chain) was carried out in a study of blood T cell repertoires in COVID-19. Study-level information: Samples taken during acute and convalescent COVID-19 were collected in the United States, Italy and Spain. In each case, the material was cDNA or gDNA derived from T cells, B-cell-depleted T cells, or PBMCs.

V lost 1 base, J lost 1 base, and 3 bases stayed unmatched. The CDR3 is 16 residues long. The germline V gene has CDR1 SEHNR and CDR2 FQNEAQ (reference sequence). Authors' processing steps: Reference gene primer amplification in the assay estimated nucleated cell counts. Method: immunoSEQ multiplex PCR; TCRdb's copy keeps in-frame clones and lacks some. V and J calls and clone size are copied from that table; D and trimming were computed from the DNA. Among approximately 150,000 clones listed, approximately 80% were seen once. The chain is built from TRBV7-9 and TRBJ2-7, with 11 bases aligning to TRBD1. The sample was peripheral blood. This TCR came from a human donor in a cohort sampled during active COVID-19. CDR3 sequence reads: CASSLDGQGASYEQYF. The CDR3 DNA is TGTGCCAGCAGCTTAGATGGACAGGGGGCATCCTACGAGCAGTACTTC.